Each of the 7 T cell receptor beta chains below was sequenced from the same sample in a study of blood T cell repertoires in COVID-19. Method: immunoSEQ multiplex PCR; TCRdb's copy keeps in-frame clones and lacks some. The table lists 300,000 to 400,000 clones, about 82% of them singletons. The sample was peripheral blood. The receptor set was obtained from a human donor in a cohort sampled during active COVID-19.

J is TRBJ1-2 and V is TRBV21-1; TRBD1 is the table's D call, not checked against the DNA. TRBV21-1 is flagged as a pseudogene. This CDR3 is 13 amino acids long. The CDR3 nucleotides read TGTGCCAGCAGCAAGAGGGGGAACTATGGCTACACCTTC. Its protein is CASSKRGNYGYTF.

This chain connects TRBV19 to TRBJ1-2, with a weak D call TRBD1 (5 bases). With 6 bases removed from V and 4 bases from J, the gap between germline ends came to 12 bases. Germline V CDR1 and CDR2: LNHDA, SQIVND (reference sequence). This CDR3 has 13 amino acids. CDR3 sequence (DNA): TGTGCCAGTAGCGCAGGGTTAAGCTATGGCTACACCTTC. Residues: CASSAGLSYGYTF. Together with reference TRBV19 and TRBJ1-2, the CDR3 gives the full variable domain: DGGITQSPKYLFRKEGQNVTLSCEQNLNHDAMYWYRQDPGQGLRLIYYSQIVNDFQKGDIAEGYSVSREKKESFPLTVTSAQKNPTAFYLCASSAGLSYGYTFGSGTRLTVV.

This rearrangement joins TRBV30 to TRBJ1-1; 10 nucleotides align to TRBD1. CDR3 length: 16 amino acids. The J segment lost 0 bases and the V segment lost 5 bases, leaving 9 bases of the junction unmatched. The germline V gene has CDR1 GTSNPN and CDR2 SVGIG (reference sequence). CDR3 sequence (DNA): TGTGCCTGGGGTCCGGGACAGGGGAGGATGAACACTGAAGCTTTCTTT. Residues: CAWGPGQGRMNTEAFF. The full variable domain, with the rest looked up from reference TRBV30 and TRBJ1-1, is SQTIHQWPATLVQPVGSPLSLECTVEGTSNPNLYWYRQAAGRGLQLLFYSVGIGQISSEVPQNLSASRPQDRQFILSSKKLLLSDSGFYLCAWGPGQGRMNTEAFFGQGTRLTVV.

The V and J genes are TRBV29-1 and TRBJ2-7, with D perhaps TRBD2 (5 bases). Trimming left V 6 bases short and J 6 bases short, with 12 bases between. Germline V CDR1 and CDR2: SQVTM, ANQGSEA. The CDR3 contains 11 residues. DNA of the CDR3: TGCAGCGTCAGCGAGGGAGCCGAGCAGTACTTC. It yields the protein CSVSEGAEQYF.

The chain carries TRBV6-5 and TRBJ1-1, with 8 bases fitting TRBD1. Germline V gene data show CDR1 as MNHEY and CDR2 as SVGAGI. The CDR3 loop spans 12 amino acids. With V trimmed by 6 bases and J by 10 bases, 7 bases remained unmatched. In DNA, the CDR3 is TGTGCCAGCAGCGGACAGGGTCAGAGAGCTTTCTTT. Amino acids: CASSGQGQRAFF.

This rearrangement joins TRBV27 to TRBJ1-2, with TRBD1 matching 9 bases. Germline V gene sequence: CDR1 MNHEY, CDR2 SMNVEV (reference sequence). The CDR3 length is 18 residues. V lost 1 base and J lost 2; bases outside the gene matches: 11. The CDR3 coding sequence is TGTGCCAGCAGTTTATACGGGACAGGGAACATACTGAACTATGGCTACACCTTC. Amino acid sequence: CASSLYGTGNILNYGYTF.

This clone has just a few counts. The chain recombines TRBV20-1 with TRBJ2-1; D gene uncertain. Germline values: CDR1 DFQATT, CDR2 SNEGSKA (reference sequence). The CDR3 loop spans 11 amino acids. The V and J ends lost 2 bases and 6 bases respectively, with 5 bases between them. The CDR3 sequence: CSARYSNEQFF. The CDR3 bases are TGCAGTGCTAGATACAGCAATGAGCAGTTCTTC.